This is a list of T cell receptor beta chains from one sample in a study of T cell responses to AZD1222 COVID-19 vaccine. Profiling relied on immunoSEQ multiplex PCR, and the TCRdb table lists in-frame clones only, not all of them. The table lists about 86,000 clones, 70% to 85% of them singletons. The source was peripheral blood, collected on day 0 of AZD1222 vaccination. The receptors were sampled from an adult in good health. Both conserved end residues are part of each CDR3. The order of the fields is V gene, J gene, D gene, clone size, CDR3 protein, CDR3 DNA. A D gene is named only where the DNA matches it firmly. Clone size is given for some rows only: seen once, a few or many times, or a class if the clone is expanded.

V gene: TRBV7-9
J gene: TRBJ1-5
D gene: -
clone size: -
CDR3 protein: CASSPPGENQPQHF
CDR3 DNA: TGTGCCAGCAGCCCGCCGGGGGAAAATCAGCCCCAGCATTTT

V gene: TRBV28
J gene: TRBJ2-1
D gene: -
clone size: -
CDR3 protein: CASSSGPRRGNEQFF
CDR3 DNA: TGTGCCAGCAGTTCGGGACCCCGAAGGGGCAATGAGCAGTTCTTC

V gene: TRBV6-1
J gene: TRBJ2-1
D gene: TRBD1
clone size: -
CDR3 protein: CASSERDRGSYNEQFF
CDR3 DNA: TGTGCCAGCAGTGAACGAGACAGGGGCTCCTACAATGAGCAGTTCTTC

V gene: TRBV3-1/TRBV3-2
J gene: TRBJ2-3
D gene: TRBD2
clone size: -
CDR3 protein: CASSLGGVTDTQYF
CDR3 DNA: TGTGCCAGCAGCCTCGGGGGGGTTACAGATACGCAGTATTTT

V gene: TRBV7-2
J gene: TRBJ2-3
D gene: TRBD2
clone size: -
CDR3 protein: CASSNSGRATDTQYF
CDR3 DNA: TGTGCCAGCAGCAACAGCGGGAGGGCCACAGATACGCAGTATTTT

V gene: TRBV4-3
J gene: TRBJ2-3
D gene: TRBD2
clone size: -
CDR3 protein: CASSQVGPTSGKSDTQYF
CDR3 DNA: TGCGCCAGCAGCCAAGTGGGACCGACTAGCGGGAAGTCAGATACGCAGTATTTT

V gene: TRBV18
J gene: TRBJ2-1
D gene: -
clone size: -
CDR3 protein: CASSGASVDNEQFF
CDR3 DNA: TGTGCCAGCTCGGGTGCTAGCGTTGACAATGAGCAGTTCTTC

V gene: TRBV30
J gene: TRBJ2-3
D gene: -
clone size: -
CDR3 protein: CAWSRQADTQYF
CDR3 DNA: TGTGCCTGGAGTCGCCAGGCAGATACGCAGTATTTT

V gene: TRBV10-1
J gene: TRBJ2-5
D gene: TRBD1
clone size: -
CDR3 protein: CASSESKGAGETQYF
CDR3 DNA: TGCGCCAGCAGTGAGTCGAAGGGGGCCGGGGAGACCCAGTACTTC

V gene: TRBV24-1
J gene: TRBJ2-3
D gene: -
clone size: -
CDR3 protein: CATSGFAGLGGVSTDTQYF
CDR3 DNA: TGTGCCACCAGTGGATTTGCGGGCTTAGGGGGAGTTAGCACAGATACGCAGTATTTT

V gene: TRBV12-3/TRBV12-4
J gene: TRBJ2-7
D gene: -
clone size: -
CDR3 protein: CASAHGGAYEQYF
CDR3 DNA: TGTGCCAGCGCTCATGGTGGGGCTTACGAGCAGTACTTC

V gene: TRBV7-8
J gene: TRBJ2-5
D gene: -
clone size: -
CDR3 protein: CASRPGPALAGETQYF
CDR3 DNA: TGTGCCAGCAGACCGGGGCCGGCCCTGGCAGGCGAGACCCAGTACTTC

V gene: TRBV10-3
J gene: TRBJ1-2
D gene: -
clone size: -
CDR3 protein: CAIRNPDGAGTF
CDR3 DNA: TGTGCCATCAGAAACCCAGACGGGGCTGGCACCTTC

V gene: TRBV6-5
J gene: TRBJ1-3
D gene: -
clone size: -
CDR3 protein: CASKQASTSGNTIYF
CDR3 DNA: TGTGCCAGCAAACAAGCCAGCACCTCTGGAAACACCATATATTTT

V gene: TRBV19
J gene: TRBJ2-7
D gene: -
clone size: once
CDR3 protein: CASSRTAISSSYEQYF
CDR3 DNA: TGTGCCAGTAGTCGGACAGCTATATCGAGCTCCTACGAGCAGTACTTC

V gene: TRBV30
J gene: TRBJ1-5
D gene: -
clone size: -
CDR3 protein: CAWSGGGPRGPQHF
CDR3 DNA: TGTGCCTGGAGTGGTGGGGGACCGCGGGGGCCCCAGCATTTT

V gene: TRBV3-1/TRBV3-2
J gene: TRBJ1-1
D gene: TRBD1
clone size: -
CDR3 protein: CASGPRDRDAEAFF
CDR3 DNA: TGTGCCAGCGGTCCCCGGGACAGGGACGCTGAAGCTTTCTTT

V gene: TRBV29-1
J gene: TRBJ2-6
D gene: -
clone size: -
CDR3 protein: CSVEPSGANVLTF
CDR3 DNA: TGCAGCGTTGAACCCTCTGGGGCCAACGTCCTGACTTTC

V gene: TRBV15
J gene: TRBJ2-3
D gene: -
clone size: once
CDR3 protein: CATSSAEIGTDTQYF
CDR3 DNA: TGTGCCACCAGCAGCGCAGAGATCGGCACAGATACGCAGTATTTT

V gene: TRBV6-5
J gene: TRBJ1-4
D gene: -
clone size: -
CDR3 protein: CASTRGGADNEKLFF
CDR3 DNA: TGTGCCAGCACCCGGGGGGGGGCCGATAATGAAAAACTGTTTTTT

V gene: TRBV7-9
J gene: TRBJ1-1
D gene: -
clone size: once
CDR3 protein: CASSSRHDGNTEAFF
CDR3 DNA: TGTGCCAGCAGCTCCCGACACGACGGGAACACTGAAGCTTTCTTT

V gene: TRBV5-4
J gene: TRBJ2-5
D gene: -
clone size: -
CDR3 protein: CASSSVSPSETQYF
CDR3 DNA: TGTGCCAGCAGCTCGGTCAGCCCCTCGGAGACCCAGTACTTC

V gene: TRBV30
J gene: TRBJ1-6
D gene: -
clone size: -
CDR3 protein: CAWDQRRQVNNSPLHF
CDR3 DNA: TGTGCCTGGGACCAACGACGGCAGGTAAATAATTCACCCCTCCACTTT

V gene: TRBV2
J gene: TRBJ2-5
D gene: TRBD2
clone size: -
CDR3 protein: CASSPGLGGETQYF
CDR3 DNA: TGTGCCAGCAGCCCGGGACTAGGAGGAGAGACCCAGTACTTC

V gene: TRBV6-4
J gene: TRBJ2-3
D gene: -
clone size: -
CDR3 protein: CASSDRRESDTQYF
CDR3 DNA: TGTGCCAGCAGTGACCGCAGGGAATCAGATACGCAGTATTTT

V gene: TRBV2
J gene: TRBJ2-5
D gene: TRBD1
clone size: -
CDR3 protein: CASKPTGGGETQYF
CDR3 DNA: TGTGCCAGCAAGCCGACAGGGGGCGGAGAGACCCAGTACTTC

V gene: TRBV7-9
J gene: TRBJ2-7
D gene: TRBD1
clone size: -
CDR3 protein: CASSFTGTGTSEQYF
CDR3 DNA: TGTGCCAGCAGCTTTACCGGGACAGGGACCTCCGAGCAGTACTTC

V gene: TRBV7-2
J gene: TRBJ1-5
D gene: -
clone size: -
CDR3 protein: CASSLDSNQPQHF
CDR3 DNA: TGTGCCAGCAGCTTGGATAGCAATCAGCCCCAGCATTTT

V gene: TRBV6-5
J gene: TRBJ1-2
D gene: TRBD1
clone size: few
CDR3 protein: CASSSEQGRGDYGYTF
CDR3 DNA: TGTGCCAGCAGTTCCGAACAGGGGAGGGGTGACTATGGCTACACCTTC

V gene: TRBV18
J gene: TRBJ2-1
D gene: -
clone size: -
CDR3 protein: CASSPPSSREQFF
CDR3 DNA: TGTGCCAGCTCACCACCGAGTAGCCGGGAGCAGTTCTTC

V gene: TRBV4-1
J gene: TRBJ2-6
D gene: TRBD1
clone size: -
CDR3 protein: CASSLRGTGGSGANVLTF
CDR3 DNA: TGCGCCAGCAGCTTACGCGGGACAGGGGGTTCTGGGGCCAACGTCCTGACTTTC

V gene: TRBV7-2
J gene: TRBJ2-7
D gene: TRBD1
clone size: -
CDR3 protein: CASSLPGGEQYF
CDR3 DNA: TGTGCCAGCAGCTTACCAGGGGGCGAGCAGTACTTC

V gene: TRBV28
J gene: TRBJ2-7
D gene: TRBD1
clone size: -
CDR3 protein: CASRSPPGQGRYEQYF
CDR3 DNA: TGTGCCAGCAGGAGCCCCCCGGGACAGGGGCGGTACGAGCAGTACTTC

V gene: TRBV14
J gene: TRBJ2-3
D gene: -
clone size: once
CDR3 protein: CASSQKNRVGGTDTQYF
CDR3 DNA: TGTGCCAGCAGCCAAAAAAACAGGGTTGGGGGCACAGATACGCAGTATTTT

V gene: TRBV27
J gene: TRBJ2-7
D gene: TRBD2
clone size: -
CDR3 protein: CASSFSPPLAGGLSYEQYF
CDR3 DNA: TGTGCCAGCAGTTTCAGCCCCCCTCTAGCGGGAGGCCTCTCCTACGAGCAGTACTTC

V gene: TRBV19
J gene: TRBJ2-7
D gene: -
clone size: -
CDR3 protein: CASSIAGRNYYEQYF
CDR3 DNA: TGTGCCAGTAGTATAGCCGGCCGAAATTACTACGAGCAGTACTTC

V gene: TRBV13
J gene: TRBJ1-2
D gene: -
clone size: -
CDR3 protein: CASSRDGSNYGYTF
CDR3 DNA: TGTGCCAGCAGCCGGGACGGATCTAACTATGGCTACACCTTC

V gene: TRBV28
J gene: TRBJ2-7
D gene: -
clone size: -
CDR3 protein: CASVPGGAYEQYF
CDR3 DNA: TGTGCCAGCGTGCCAGGGGGGGCCTACGAGCAGTACTTC

V gene: TRBV2
J gene: TRBJ2-5
D gene: -
clone size: once
CDR3 protein: CASSEQRDQETQYF
CDR3 DNA: TGTGCCAGCAGTGAACAACGGGACCAAGAGACCCAGTACTTC

V gene: TRBV7-6
J gene: TRBJ1-4
D gene: -
clone size: -
CDR3 protein: CAKTPEKLFF
CDR3 DNA: TGTGCCAAGACGCCTGAAAAACTGTTTTTT

V gene: TRBV5-5
J gene: TRBJ2-3
D gene: TRBD2
clone size: -
CDR3 protein: CASSWGLATFRDTQYF
CDR3 DNA: TGTGCCAGCAGCTGGGGACTAGCGACATTCAGGGATACGCAGTATTTT

V gene: TRBV5-1
J gene: TRBJ2-7
D gene: -
clone size: -
CDR3 protein: CASSLEAGSLGRQYF
CDR3 DNA: TGCGCCAGCAGCTTGGAGGCAGGGAGCCTCGGTAGGCAGTACTTC

V gene: TRBV24-1
J gene: TRBJ1-5
D gene: -
clone size: -
CDR3 protein: CATSELRDQPQHF
CDR3 DNA: TGTGCCACCAGTGAGCTCAGAGATCAGCCCCAGCATTTT

V gene: TRBV7-9
J gene: TRBJ1-5
D gene: -
clone size: -
CDR3 protein: CASSSGDRTDQPQHF
CDR3 DNA: TGTGCCAGCAGCTCGGGTGACAGAACTGATCAGCCCCAGCATTTT

V gene: TRBV5-1
J gene: TRBJ2-1
D gene: TRBD2
clone size: -
CDR3 protein: CASSSLAGNYNEQFF
CDR3 DNA: TGCGCCAGCAGCTCATTAGCGGGAAACTACAATGAGCAGTTCTTC

V gene: TRBV28
J gene: TRBJ1-4
D gene: -
clone size: -
CDR3 protein: CASTGFNEKLFF
CDR3 DNA: TGTGCCAGCACGGGATTCAATGAAAAACTGTTTTTT

V gene: TRBV10-3
J gene: TRBJ2-3
D gene: TRBD1
clone size: -
CDR3 protein: CAISPDGTGIDTQYF
CDR3 DNA: TGTGCCATCAGTCCAGACGGGACAGGGATAGATACGCAGTATTTT

V gene: TRBV2
J gene: TRBJ2-3
D gene: -
clone size: -
CDR3 protein: CASSEREGKQYF
CDR3 DNA: TGTGCCAGCAGTGAAAGAGAGGGGAAGCAGTATTTT

V gene: TRBV10-2
J gene: TRBJ2-1
D gene: TRBD2
clone size: -
CDR3 protein: CASARLAGGRYNEQFF
CDR3 DNA: TGCGCCAGCGCCAGACTAGCGGGAGGCCGTTACAATGAGCAGTTCTTC

V gene: TRBV29-1
J gene: TRBJ2-5
D gene: -
clone size: -
CDR3 protein: CSVDLPGQETQYF
CDR3 DNA: TGCAGCGTTGATCTCCCCGGCCAAGAGACCCAGTACTTC

V gene: TRBV6-1
J gene: TRBJ1-2
D gene: -
clone size: once
CDR3 protein: CASSEGQGTNYGYTF
CDR3 DNA: TGTGCCAGCAGTGAAGGGCAGGGGACTAACTATGGCTACACCTTC

V gene: TRBV29-1
J gene: TRBJ2-3
D gene: TRBD2
clone size: -
CDR3 protein: CSVEGGRAVDTQYF
CDR3 DNA: TGCAGCGTTGAAGGCGGGAGGGCCGTAGATACGCAGTATTTT

V gene: TRBV3-1/TRBV3-2
J gene: TRBJ2-2
D gene: TRBD2
clone size: -
CDR3 protein: CASSQVSGGTGELFF
CDR3 DNA: TGTGCCAGCAGCCAAGTTTCGGGGGGCACCGGGGAGCTGTTTTTT

V gene: TRBV9
J gene: TRBJ2-1
D gene: -
clone size: -
CDR3 protein: CASSVGGPYNEQFF
CDR3 DNA: TGTGCCAGCAGCGTAGGGGGGCCCTACAATGAGCAGTTCTTC

V gene: TRBV10-2
J gene: TRBJ2-7
D gene: -
clone size: -
CDR3 protein: CAGRQVSYEQYF
CDR3 DNA: TGCGCCGGGAGACAGGTCTCCTACGAGCAGTACTTC

V gene: TRBV10-2
J gene: TRBJ2-7
D gene: TRBD2
clone size: once
CDR3 protein: CASSLAGQLSYEQYF
CDR3 DNA: TGCGCCAGCAGTCTAGCGGGCCAGCTCTCCTACGAGCAGTACTTC

V gene: TRBV27
J gene: TRBJ1-5
D gene: TRBD1
clone size: -
CDR3 protein: CASRRAQGDSNQPQHF
CDR3 DNA: TGTGCCAGCAGGCGGGCACAGGGGGATAGCAATCAGCCCCAGCATTTT

V gene: TRBV5-1
J gene: TRBJ2-5
D gene: -
clone size: few
CDR3 protein: CASSLPGGETQYF
CDR3 DNA: TGCGCCAGCAGCTTGCCCGGAGGGGAGACCCAGTACTTC

V gene: TRBV25-1
J gene: TRBJ1-4
D gene: -
clone size: once
CDR3 protein: CASKRATNEKLFF
CDR3 DNA: TGTGCCAGCAAGAGAGCAACTAATGAAAAACTGTTTTTT